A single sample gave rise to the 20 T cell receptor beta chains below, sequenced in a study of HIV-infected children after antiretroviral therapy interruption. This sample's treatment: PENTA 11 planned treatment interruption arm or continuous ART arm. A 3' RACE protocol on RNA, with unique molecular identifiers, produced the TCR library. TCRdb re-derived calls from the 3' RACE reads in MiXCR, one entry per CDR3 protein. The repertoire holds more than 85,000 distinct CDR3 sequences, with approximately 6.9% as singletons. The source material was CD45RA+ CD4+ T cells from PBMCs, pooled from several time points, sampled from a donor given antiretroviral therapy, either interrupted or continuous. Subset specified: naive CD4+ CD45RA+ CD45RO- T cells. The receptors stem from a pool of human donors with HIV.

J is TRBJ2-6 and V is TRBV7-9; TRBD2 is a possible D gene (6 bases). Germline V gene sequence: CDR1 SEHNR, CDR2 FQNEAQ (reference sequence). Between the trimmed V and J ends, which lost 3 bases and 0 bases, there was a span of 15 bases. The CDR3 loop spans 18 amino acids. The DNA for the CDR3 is TGTGCCAGCAGCTTTCGAGGGGACTTACTCTCTGGGGCCAACGTCCTGACTTTC. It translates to CASSFRGDLLSGANVLTF.

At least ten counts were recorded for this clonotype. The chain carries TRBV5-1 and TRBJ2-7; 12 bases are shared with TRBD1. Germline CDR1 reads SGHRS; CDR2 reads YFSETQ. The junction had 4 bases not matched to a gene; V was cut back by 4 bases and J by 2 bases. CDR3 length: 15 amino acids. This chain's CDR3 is CASSGTGGSAYEQYF. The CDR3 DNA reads TGCGCCAGCAGCGGGACAGGGGGCTCAGCCTACGAGCAGTACTTC.

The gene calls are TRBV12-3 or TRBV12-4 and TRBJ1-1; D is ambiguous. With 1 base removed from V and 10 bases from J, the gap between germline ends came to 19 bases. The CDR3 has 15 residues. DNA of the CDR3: TGTGCCAGCAGTTTAGGACGGAGTCGATCTGTAAGAGCTTTCTTT. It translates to CASSLGRSRSVRAFF.

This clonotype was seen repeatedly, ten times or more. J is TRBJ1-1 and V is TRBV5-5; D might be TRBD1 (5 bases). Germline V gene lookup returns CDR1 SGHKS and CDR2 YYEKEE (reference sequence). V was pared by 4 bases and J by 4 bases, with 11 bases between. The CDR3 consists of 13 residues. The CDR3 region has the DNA TGTGCCAGCAGCCTGGGGCAACTCACTGAAGCTTTCTTT. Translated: CASSLGQLTEAFF.

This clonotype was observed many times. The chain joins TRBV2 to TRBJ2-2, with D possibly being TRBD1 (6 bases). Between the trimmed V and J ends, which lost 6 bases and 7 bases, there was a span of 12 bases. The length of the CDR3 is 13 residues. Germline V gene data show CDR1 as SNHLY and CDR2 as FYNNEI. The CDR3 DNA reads TGTGCCAGCAGGCAACAGGGTATCGGGGAGCTGTTTTTT. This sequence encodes CASRQQGIGELFF.

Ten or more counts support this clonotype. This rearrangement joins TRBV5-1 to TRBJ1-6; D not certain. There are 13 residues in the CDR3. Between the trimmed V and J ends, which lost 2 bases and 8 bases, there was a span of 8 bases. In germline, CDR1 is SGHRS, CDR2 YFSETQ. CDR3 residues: CASSFVGDSPLHF. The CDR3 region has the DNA TGCGCCAGCAGCTTCGTCGGTGATTCACCCCTCCACTTT.

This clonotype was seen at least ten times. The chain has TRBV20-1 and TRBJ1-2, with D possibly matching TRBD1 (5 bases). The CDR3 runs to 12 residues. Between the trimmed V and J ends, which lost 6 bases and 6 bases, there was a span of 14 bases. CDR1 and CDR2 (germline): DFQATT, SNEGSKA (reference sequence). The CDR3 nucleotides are TGCAGTGCCCCCGGCCGGGGGAATGGCTACACCTTC. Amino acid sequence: CSAPGRGNGYTF.

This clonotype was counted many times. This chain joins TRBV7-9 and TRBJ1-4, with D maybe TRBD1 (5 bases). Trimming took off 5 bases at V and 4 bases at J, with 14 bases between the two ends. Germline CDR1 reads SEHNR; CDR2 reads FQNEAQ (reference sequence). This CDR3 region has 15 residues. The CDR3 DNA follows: TGTGCCAGCAGCCCTGGGACGGGGAATAATGAAAAACTGTTTTTT. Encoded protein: CASSPGTGNNEKLFF.

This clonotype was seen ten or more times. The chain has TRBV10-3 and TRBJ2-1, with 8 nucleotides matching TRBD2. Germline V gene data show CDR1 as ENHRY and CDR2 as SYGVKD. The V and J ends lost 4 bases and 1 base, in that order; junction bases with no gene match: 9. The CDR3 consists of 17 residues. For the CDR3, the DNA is TGTGCCATCAGTGTGATAGCGGGAACGGTGTCCTACAATGAGCAGTTCTTC. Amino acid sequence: CAISVIAGTVSYNEQFF.

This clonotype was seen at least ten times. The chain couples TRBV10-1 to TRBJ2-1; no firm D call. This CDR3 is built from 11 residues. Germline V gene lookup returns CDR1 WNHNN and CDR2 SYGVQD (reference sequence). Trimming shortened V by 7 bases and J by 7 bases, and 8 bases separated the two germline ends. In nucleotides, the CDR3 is TGCGCCAGCACCCCGAGGAATGAGCAGTTCTTC. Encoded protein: CASTPRNEQFF.

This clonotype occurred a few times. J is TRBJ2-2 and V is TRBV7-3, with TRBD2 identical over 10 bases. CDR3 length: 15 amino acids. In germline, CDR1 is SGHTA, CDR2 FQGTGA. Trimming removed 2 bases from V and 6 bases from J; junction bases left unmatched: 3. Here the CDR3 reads CASSLLAGAPGELFF. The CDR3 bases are TGTGCCAGCAGCTTACTAGCGGGGGCTCCCGGGGAGCTGTTTTTT.

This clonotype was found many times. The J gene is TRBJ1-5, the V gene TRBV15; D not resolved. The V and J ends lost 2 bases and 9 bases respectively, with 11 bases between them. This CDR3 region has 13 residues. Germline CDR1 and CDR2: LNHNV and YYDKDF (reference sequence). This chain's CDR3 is CATSRLGAGPQHF. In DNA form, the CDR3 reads TGTGCCACCAGCAGACTGGGCGCGGGGCCCCAGCATTTT.

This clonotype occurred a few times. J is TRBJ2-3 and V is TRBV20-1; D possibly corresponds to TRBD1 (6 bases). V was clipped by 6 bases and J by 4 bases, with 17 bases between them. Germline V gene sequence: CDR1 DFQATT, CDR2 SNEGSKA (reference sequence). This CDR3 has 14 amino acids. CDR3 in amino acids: CSANRVGFPDTQYF. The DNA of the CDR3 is TGCAGTGCAAACAGGGTGGGGTTTCCAGATACGCAGTATTTT.

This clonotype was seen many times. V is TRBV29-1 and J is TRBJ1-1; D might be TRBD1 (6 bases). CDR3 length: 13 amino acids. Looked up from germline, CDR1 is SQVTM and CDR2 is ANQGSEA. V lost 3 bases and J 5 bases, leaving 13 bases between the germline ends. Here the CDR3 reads CSVDGGRETEAFF. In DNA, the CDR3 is TGCAGCGTTGACGGGGGGCGCGAGACTGAAGCTTTCTTT. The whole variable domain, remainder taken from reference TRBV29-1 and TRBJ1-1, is SAVISQKPSRDICQRGTSLTIQCQVDSQVTMMFWYRQQPGQSLTLIATANQGSEATYESGFVIDKFPISRPNLTFSTLTVSNMSPEDSSIYLCSVDGGRETEAFFGQGTRLTVV.

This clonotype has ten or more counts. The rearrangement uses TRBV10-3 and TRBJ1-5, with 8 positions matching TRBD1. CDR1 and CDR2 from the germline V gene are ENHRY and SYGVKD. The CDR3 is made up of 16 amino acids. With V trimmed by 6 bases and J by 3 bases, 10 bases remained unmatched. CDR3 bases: TGTGCCATCAGCCCCGGGACAGGAGATATCAATCAGCCCCAGCATTTT. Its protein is CAISPGTGDINQPQHF.

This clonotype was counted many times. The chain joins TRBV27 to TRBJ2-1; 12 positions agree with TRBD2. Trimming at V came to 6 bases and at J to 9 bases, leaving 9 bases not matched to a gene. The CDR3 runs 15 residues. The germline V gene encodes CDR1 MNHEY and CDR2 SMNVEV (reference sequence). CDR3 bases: TGTGCCAGCAGCACTAGACTAGCGGGAGCGACTGAGCAGTTCTTC. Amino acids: CASSTRLAGATEQFF.

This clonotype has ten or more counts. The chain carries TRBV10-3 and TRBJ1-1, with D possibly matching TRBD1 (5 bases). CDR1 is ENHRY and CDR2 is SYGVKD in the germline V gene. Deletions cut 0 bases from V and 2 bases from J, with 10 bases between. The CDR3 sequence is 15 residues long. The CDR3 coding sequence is TGTGCCATCAGTGAGTCGGCAGGGATAAACACTGAAGCTTTCTTT. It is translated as CAISESAGINTEAFF.

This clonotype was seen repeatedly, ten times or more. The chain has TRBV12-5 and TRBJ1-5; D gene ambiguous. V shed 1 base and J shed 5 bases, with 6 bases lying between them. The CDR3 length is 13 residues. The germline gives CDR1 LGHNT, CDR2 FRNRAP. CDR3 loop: CASGLAGDQPQHF. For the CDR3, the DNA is TGTGCTAGTGGTTTGGCCGGGGATCAGCCCCAGCATTTT.

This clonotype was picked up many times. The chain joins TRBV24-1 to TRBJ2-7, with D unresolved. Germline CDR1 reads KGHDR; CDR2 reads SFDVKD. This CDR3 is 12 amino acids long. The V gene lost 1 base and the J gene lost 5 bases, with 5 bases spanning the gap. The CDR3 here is CATSDFHDEQYF. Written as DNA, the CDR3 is TGTGCCACCAGTGATTTCCACGACGAGCAGTACTTC.

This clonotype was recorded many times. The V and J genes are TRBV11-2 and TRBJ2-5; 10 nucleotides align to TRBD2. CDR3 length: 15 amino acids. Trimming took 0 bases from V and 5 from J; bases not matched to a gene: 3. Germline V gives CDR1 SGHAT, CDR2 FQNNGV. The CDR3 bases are TGTGCCAGCAGCTTAGAAGCTAGCGGGGGCGAGACCCAGTACTTC. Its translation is CASSLEASGGETQYF.